A selection of T cell receptor beta chains follows, all from one sample in a study of T cell responses to AZD1222 COVID-19 vaccine. TCRdb's copy holds only in-frame clones and misses some; the assay was immunoSEQ multiplex PCR. Seen here are 120,000 or so clones, approximately 89% observed once, and the top ten hold about 4.8%. The starting material was peripheral blood, obtained on day 0 of AZD1222 vaccination. The receptors originated from an adult in good health. CDR3s include the opening cysteine and the closing phenylalanine or tryptophan. D genes are given only for firm matches. Clone size, where shown, is once, few, many, or a class for clones that have expanded.

v_gene,d_gene,j_gene,abundance,len,CDR3nt,CDR3aa
TRBV12-3/TRBV12-4,.,TRBJ2-1,.,12,TGTGCCAGCAGTTTACAGCGCAATGAGCAGTTCTTC,CASSLQRNEQFF
TRBV28,.,TRBJ1-3,.,14,TGTGCCAGCAGGAGGAGTGGGGGTGGAAACACCATATATTTT,CASRRSGGGNTIYF
TRBV12-3/TRBV12-4,.,TRBJ1-1,.,13,TGTGCCAGCAGTACTTGGGGAGGGACTGAAGCTTTCTTT,CASSTWGGTEAFF
TRBV27,TRBD1,TRBJ2-4,.,16,TGTGCCAGCAGTTTATCTGGGGACAGGGGGAATGACATTCAGTACTTC,CASSLSGDRGNDIQYF
TRBV7-9,.,TRBJ2-1,.,13,TGTGCCAGCAGCTTAGCCGGTGGTAATGAGCAGTTCTTC,CASSLAGGNEQFF
TRBV27,TRBD1,TRBJ2-1,.,17,TGTGCCAGCAGTTGGGACAGCGTAGGTCCCAACTACAATGAGCAGTTCTTC,CASSWDSVGPNYNEQFF
TRBV27,.,TRBJ1-4,.,17,TGTGCCAGCAGTTTAGCTGGAGGCAGGGCAACTAATGAAAAACTGTTTTTT,CASSLAGGRATNEKLFF
TRBV10-1,TRBD1,TRBJ2-2,.,15,TGCGCCAGCAGTGACAGGGACAGGAACACCGGGGAGCTGTTTTTT,CASSDRDRNTGELFF
TRBV29-1,.,TRBJ2-1,.,16,TGCAGCGTTGGGGGGGATTGGTTAAGCTCCTACAATGAGCAGTTCTTC,CSVGGDWLSSYNEQFF
TRBV7-9,.,TRBJ2-3,.,15,TGTGCCAGCCCGCCAGCCGGGGCGAGCGAAGATACGCAGTATTTT,CASPPAGASEDTQYF
TRBV28,.,TRBJ1-2,.,12,TGTGCCAGCAGACTTAGCAACTATGGCTACACCTTC,CASRLSNYGYTF
TRBV2,.,TRBJ2-2,few,13,TGTGCCAGCAGTGAGGGGTACACCGGGGAGCTGTTTTTT,CASSEGYTGELFF
TRBV7-9,.,TRBJ1-3,few,14,TGTGCCAGCAGCGCCGGGACATCGGAAAACACCATATATTTT,CASSAGTSENTIYF
TRBV7-7,.,TRBJ2-7,.,14,TGTGCCAGCAGCTTAGCCCCTGGACACTTCGAGCAGTACTTC,CASSLAPGHFEQYF
TRBV7-9,.,TRBJ2-7,.,15,TGTGCCAGCAGCTTAATGACAGGGAGGAGTTACGAGCAGTACTTC,CASSLMTGRSYEQYF
TRBV2,TRBD2,TRBJ2-1,.,15,TGTGCCAGCAGTATCGGTCTAGCGGGACTCTATGAGCAGTTCTTC,CASSIGLAGLYEQFF
TRBV27,.,TRBJ2-7,.,11,TGTGCCAGCAGCGGTTCCTACGAGCAGTACTTC,CASSGSYEQYF
TRBV30,.,TRBJ2-7,.,16,TGTGCCTGGAGTGTACGAGGCACCAGTCCCTACTACGAGCAGTACTTC,CAWSVRGTSPYYEQYF
TRBV11-2,TRBD1,TRBJ1-1,.,14,TGTGCCAGCAGTCCGGCCAGGGGGTCTGCTGAAGCTTTCTTT,CASSPARGSAEAFF
TRBV5-1,.,TRBJ2-7,few,14,TGCGCCAGCAGCTTGGTTGTACTACCCTACGAGCAGTACTTC,CASSLVVLPYEQYF
TRBV19,TRBD1,TRBJ1-2,.,16,TGTGCCAGTAGTATAATGGGACAGGGATTTAACTATGGCTACACCTTC,CASSIMGQGFNYGYTF
TRBV27,.,TRBJ1-1,.,13,TGTGCCACCGCCGTTCAGAGATTTGCTGAAGCTTTCTTT,CATAVQRFAEAFF
TRBV19,TRBD2,TRBJ2-1,.,15,TGTGCCAGTAGTATTCAAGCGGGAGTCGGAAATGAGCAGTTCTTC,CASSIQAGVGNEQFF
TRBV5-4,.,TRBJ2-7,.,16,TGTGCCAGCAGCTGGGGCGATAGCGGAGACTCCTACGAGCAGTACTTC,CASSWGDSGDSYEQYF
TRBV12-3/TRBV12-4,.,TRBJ1-2,.,13,TGTGCCAGCAGTTTGAAGGGGCCCTATGGCTACACCTTC,CASSLKGPYGYTF
TRBV19,.,TRBJ2-5,.,13,TGTGCCAGTAGTACCCCCGGAACCATCCCCCAGTACTTC,CASSTPGTIPQYF
TRBV5-1,TRBD1,TRBJ1-4,.,14,TGCGCCAGCAGCTACGGGACAGGGAGGGAAAAACTGTTTTTT,CASSYGTGREKLFF
TRBV6-5,TRBD2,TRBJ2-1,.,16,TGTGCCAGCAGTTTCAGGCCGGGAGGGGGACTCAATGAGCAGTTCTTC,CASSFRPGGGLNEQFF
TRBV7-8,.,TRBJ2-7,.,14,TGTGCCAGCAGCGGAGCGGGCGAAGCCAGCGAGCAGTACTTC,CASSGAGEASEQYF
TRBV27,.,TRBJ2-7,.,14,TGTGCCAGCAGCTCCGGCCTAGACGTATACGAGCAGTACTTC,CASSSGLDVYEQYF
TRBV27,.,TRBJ2-7,.,18,TGTGCCAGCAGTTTAATGGGCCTACGGGGGCCCCAACCCTACGAGCAGTACTTC,CASSLMGLRGPQPYEQYF
TRBV28,TRBD1,TRBJ2-2,.,14,TGTGCCAGTAGGACCCAGGGGGCGGACGGGGAGCTGTTTTTT,CASRTQGADGELFF
TRBV7-9,.,TRBJ2-7,.,14,TGTGCCAGCAGCTTAATTGGAGCCTCCTACGAGCAGTACTTC,CASSLIGASYEQYF
TRBV7-8,TRBD2,TRBJ2-7,.,18,TGTGCCAGCAGCTTAACCGTGATCCAGCGGGACTCCTCCTACGAGCAGTACTTC,CASSLTVIQRDSSYEQYF
TRBV10-3,TRBD2,TRBJ2-3,.,18,TGTGCCATCAGTGAGGGAGTAGCGGGGGGCCAAAGCACAGATACGCAGTATTTT,CAISEGVAGGQSTDTQYF
TRBV28,.,TRBJ2-7,once,13,TGTGCCAGCAGGGCAGGCCGTAACTACGAGCAGTACTTC,CASRAGRNYEQYF
TRBV11-2,TRBD1,TRBJ2-5,.,16,TGTGCCAGCAGCTTGGGCGGGACAGGGTCCCGAGAGACCCAGTACTTC,CASSLGGTGSRETQYF
TRBV19,.,TRBJ1-5,.,15,TGTGCCAGTAGTCCGGGACCCGGGGGTATTCAGCCCCAGCATTTT,CASSPGPGGIQPQHF
TRBV28,.,TRBJ1-6,.,16,TGTGCCAGCAGTCTTACAGGGAGCTCCTATAATTCACCCCTCCACTTT,CASSLTGSSYNSPLHF
TRBV19,TRBD2,TRBJ2-2,.,17,TGTGCCAGTAGTATCGGGGCTAGCGGGGGGAACACCGGGGAGCTGTTTTTT,CASSIGASGGNTGELFF
TRBV7-9,TRBD2,TRBJ2-3,.,15,TGTGCCAGCGGTAGCGGGAGGACGTACACAGATACGCAGTATTTT,CASGSGRTYTDTQYF
TRBV28,.,TRBJ1-3,few,17,TGTGCCAGCAGCCTCCAGTCAGGGAGTTTAACTGGAAACACCATATATTTT,CASSLQSGSLTGNTIYF
TRBV19,.,TRBJ1-2,.,15,TGTGCCAGTAGTCCGGCGGGACACTTTAACTATGGCTACACCTTC,CASSPAGHFNYGYTF
TRBV19,TRBD1,TRBJ1-2,.,13,TGTGCCAGTAGCCGACAGGACAGGTATGGCTACACCTTC,CASSRQDRYGYTF
TRBV6-4,TRBD1,TRBJ1-2,.,15,TGTGCCAGCAAAGAGCGAGGGGGCGCGAGCTATGGCTACACCTTC,CASKERGGASYGYTF
TRBV3-1/TRBV3-2,.,TRBJ1-6,.,14,TGTGCCAGCAGCCGGAATGGGGGGAATTCACCCCTCCACTTT,CASSRNGGNSPLHF
TRBV28,TRBD1,TRBJ2-5,.,13,TGTGCCAGCCACAGGGGGCGGTGGGAGACCCAGTACTTC,CASHRGRWETQYF
TRBV19,.,TRBJ2-3,.,15,TGTGCCAGTAGTACACCGGGACTCAGCACAGATACGCAGTATTTT,CASSTPGLSTDTQYF
TRBV6-2/TRBV6-3,.,TRBJ2-1,.,13,TGTGCCAGCAGCGGTCAGCAGTTTGTTGAGCAGTTCTTC,CASSGQQFVEQFF
TRBV6-5,.,TRBJ1-2,.,12,TGTGCCAGCAGTTCATCTAACTATGGCTACACCTTC,CASSSSNYGYTF
TRBV2,.,TRBJ2-7,once,13,TGTGCCAGCAGTGTAGGCAACCTTGGCGAGCAGTACTTC,CASSVGNLGEQYF
TRBV30,.,TRBJ2-1,.,12,TGTGCCTGGAGTCCGACAGTCAATGAGCAGTTCTTC,CAWSPTVNEQFF
TRBV30,TRBD1,TRBJ1-5,.,16,TGTGCCTGGAAGGGACAGGGGGCTGCGGGCAATCAGCCCCAGCATTTT,CAWKGQGAAGNQPQHF
TRBV5-1,.,TRBJ2-3,.,15,TGCGCCAGCAGCTTAAACGGCGGGAACACAGATACGCAGTATTTT,CASSLNGGNTDTQYF
TRBV28,TRBD2,TRBJ2-5,.,15,TGTGCCAGCAGCTCACCGTCTAGCGGGGGGGGAGGGCAGTACTTC,CASSSPSSGGGGQYF
TRBV11-2,.,TRBJ1-2,.,13,TGTGCCAGCAGCTTACAAGGGAGCTATGGCTACACCTTC,CASSLQGSYGYTF
TRBV6-4,.,TRBJ2-1,.,15,TGTGCCAGCAGTGGTGGGCAGGGCGGCTTCAATGAGCAGTTCTTC,CASSGGQGGFNEQFF
TRBV28,.,TRBJ1-1,.,11,TGTGCCAGCAGTTTAGCGCGTGAAGCTTTCTTT,CASSLAREAFF
TRBV5-6,TRBD1,TRBJ1-1,.,16,TGTGCCAGCAGCTCACAGGGGGCGAGGAGGAACACTGAAGCTTTCTTT,CASSSQGARRNTEAFF